This T cell receptor beta chain originates from a study of post-analysis software for immune sequencing data. Study-wide context: Patients with relapsing-remitting, secondary progressive and progressive-relapsing multiple sclerosis courses were all represented.

The table lists this clonotype with a few counts. The antigen is unknown. Whole-study findings and limits: Among multiple sclerosis patients, normalized Chao1 diversity was significantly below that of controls. Four or five TRBV segments occurring more often in patients than controls included TRBV5-6, TRBV5-1 and TRBV20-1. Strong co-clustering by F measure was seen for same-batch samples.

TCR beta cDNA libraries included unique molecular identifiers. There were 1 to 10 million T cells, and roughly 0.5 million cDNA molecules came from them. TCRdb redid the calling of the PCR reads with MiXCR, one entry per CDR3 protein. The sample records hundreds of thousands of distinct CDR3 sequences, roughly a third being singletons. Germline V gives CDR1 SGDLS, CDR2 YYNGEE. Trimming took 4 bases from V and 10 from J, leaving 12 bases between them. This CDR3 is 13 amino acids long. Sequencing input: blood. The chain links TRBV9 to TRBJ1-6; D remains unclear. This TCR derives from a girl between 5 and 17 years old with multiple sclerosis. DNA for the CDR3: TGTGCCAGCAGCCGGGCAGGAGACTCACCCCTCCACTTT. This sequence encodes CASSRAGDSPLHF. The full variable domain, rest sourced from reference TRBV9 and TRBJ1-6, is DSGVTQTPKHLITATGQRVTLRCSPRSGDLSVYWYQQSLDQGLQFLIQYYNGEERAKGNILERFSAQQFPDLHSELNLSSLELGDSALYFCASSRAGDSPLHFGNGTRLTVT.